This is a list of T cell receptor beta chains from one sample in a study of response to subunit inactivated influenza vaccine. TCRdb re-called the RT-PCR reads with MiXCR, one entry per CDR3 protein. The table records about 540,000 distinct CDR3 sequences, less than 25% of them present only once. The same sample was also studied in work on T cells expressing NK-cell markers.

Material: CD4+ T cells sorted from PBMCs, obtained roughly 13 days after vaccination. Receptors were obtained from a man aged 50-59 years who received an inactivated influenza vaccine. Each CDR3 is given with its conserved first and last residue. Each record gives: D gene, CDR3 length, V gene, clone size, J gene, CDR3 DNA, CDR3 protein. A D gene is named only where the DNA matches it firmly. The size of a clone is reported for some rows only, either as once, few or many, or as a class for expanded clones.

-	15	TRBV20-1	few	TRBJ2-1	TGCAGTGCTAGAGGGCCAGGGGTTTGGGGCAATGAGCAGTTCTTC	CSARGPGVWGNEQFF
TRBD1	17	TRBV9	few	TRBJ1-1	TGTGCCAGCAGCGTAGCCTCACAGGGGGCGAGGGACACTGAAGCTTTCTTT	CASSVASQGARDTEAFF
TRBD2	15	TRBV20-1	-	TRBJ2-3	TGCAGTGCTAGTGAAGGGACTAGCGGGAGAGATACGCAGTATTTT	CSASEGTSGRDTQYF
TRBD1	16	TRBV28	-	TRBJ1-2	TGTGCCAGCAGCCAACCCCAGGACAGGGGTGCCTATGGCTACACCTTC	CASSQPQDRGAYGYTF
TRBD1	14	TRBV12-3/TRBV12-4	few	TRBJ1-2	TGTGCCAGCAGTTTAAAGGCAGGGGGCTATGGCTACACCTTC	CASSLKAGGYGYTF
-	15	TRBV6-5	-	TRBJ2-1	TGTGCCAGCAGTTACGGTGGGCCGATTTACAATGAGCAGTTCTTC	CASSYGGPIYNEQFF
-	13	TRBV18	-	TRBJ1-4	TGTGCCAGCTCACCACCCCTCCTGGGAAAACTGTTTTTT	CASSPPLLGKLFF
-	14	TRBV18	few	TRBJ1-1	TGTGCCAGCTCACCACCGGCCAGCAACACTGAAGCTTTCTTT	CASSPPASNTEAFF
-	15	TRBV7-8	few	TRBJ2-7	TGTGCCAGCAGCTTAGGAAGGGGTAGCTCCTACGAGCAGTACTTC	CASSLGRGSSYEQYF
TRBD2	15	TRBV6-1	few	TRBJ2-1	TGTGCCAGCAAGCCCGGGACTAGCTCCTACAATGAGCAGTTCTTC	CASKPGTSSYNEQFF
-	13	TRBV24-1	few	TRBJ2-5	TGTGCCACCCGCTCGGTGAGGGAAGAGACCCAGTACTTC	CATRSVREETQYF
-	12	TRBV11-1	few	TRBJ2-1	TGTGCCAGCTGCGGGATTAACAATGAGCAGTTCTTC	CASCGINNEQFF
TRBD2	14	TRBV6-5	-	TRBJ2-1	TGTGCCAGCAGTTACCAGCGGGGATACAATGAGCAGTTCTTC	CASSYQRGYNEQFF
-	13	TRBV4-3	-	TRBJ1-6	TGCGCCAGCAGCCAGTACAGGAATTCACCCCTCCACTTT	CASSQYRNSPLHF
-	15	TRBV6-2/TRBV6-3	few	TRBJ2-3	TGTGCCAGCCTTCGTGTGGGGGGATTTTCCGATACGCAGTATTTT	CASLRVGGFSDTQYF
-	10	TRBV20-1	-	TRBJ1-1	TGCCTGGGGGGGAGAACTGAAGCTTTCTTT	CLGGRTEAFF
-	16	TRBV28	few	TRBJ2-2	TGTGCCAGCACCACGTTCGGGGTCGGGAACACCGGGGAGCTGTTTTTT	CASTTFGVGNTGELFF
TRBD1	17	TRBV9	-	TRBJ2-1	TGTGCCAGCAGCGCCCGCACCGGGACAGCATCTTTTAGAGAGCAGTTCTTC	CASSARTGTASFREQFF
TRBD2	14	TRBV20-1	many	TRBJ2-1	TGCAGTGCTTCCTTAGCGGGAGGGGACAATGAGCAGTTCTTC	CSASLAGGDNEQFF
TRBD2	17	TRBV28	few	TRBJ2-7	TGTGCCAGCAGTTTAGGTCGAATGGAGACTAGCGGGGTCGAGCAGTACTTC	CASSLGRMETSGVEQYF
-	14	TRBV25-1	-	TRBJ1-4	TGTGCCAGCCGAGAAGGGGGATCGGATGAAAAACTGTTTTTT	CASREGGSDEKLFF
TRBD2	17	TRBV4-2	-	TRBJ2-3	TGTGCCAGCAGCCAAGAAGGACTAGCGGGGGGGCCAGAGACGCAGTATTTT	CASSQEGLAGGPETQYF
-	16	TRBV7-9	few	TRBJ2-7	TGTGCCAGCAGCTTAGAGTTCGACTCCCCAATATACGAGCAGTACTTC	CASSLEFDSPIYEQYF
TRBD2	18	TRBV11-2	-	TRBJ2-3	TGTGCCAGCAGCCTTAGGACTAGCGGGGGGGCCAATAGAGATACGCAGTATTTT	CASSLRTSGGANRDTQYF
TRBD2	16	TRBV9	-	TRBJ2-5	TGTGCCAGCAGCGTCGGGACTAGCGGAAATCAAGAGACCCAGTACTTC	CASSVGTSGNQETQYF
-	13	TRBV29-1	-	TRBJ2-6	TGCAGCGTTGCTGGCCAGGCGGCCAACGTCCTGACTTTC	CSVAGQAANVLTF
-	14	TRBV2	-	TRBJ2-7	TGTGCCAGCAATGAGGGGGGTGGGGTGACGAAGCAGTACTTC	CASNEGGGVTKQYF
-	12	TRBV29-1	few	TRBJ1-2	TGCAGCTCTTACACCGACAGCTATGGCTACACCTTC	CSSYTDSYGYTF
-	15	TRBV18	-	TRBJ1-5	TGTGCCAGCTCACCACAAGGGGATAGCAATCAGCCCCAGCATTTT	CASSPQGDSNQPQHF
-	13	TRBV5-1	few	TRBJ2-7	TGCGCCAGCAGCTTGCAGGGTCCGTGGGAGCAGTACTTC	CASSLQGPWEQYF
-	15	TRBV4-2	-	TRBJ2-7	TGTGCCAGCAGCCAAGAAATTACCACGGTTCGCGAGCAGTACTTC	CASSQEITTVREQYF
TRBD1	15	TRBV12-3/TRBV12-4	many	TRBJ1-2	TGTGCCAGCAGTCCCCGGGAGGGGGCAAGGTATGGCTACACCTTC	CASSPREGARYGYTF
TRBD1	12	TRBV6-2/TRBV6-3	-	TRBJ2-5	TGTGCCATGGGACAGTTTCCAGAGACCCAGTACTTC	CAMGQFPETQYF
-	14	TRBV24-1	few	TRBJ2-5	TGTGCCACCAGTGCGACAGGCCCTACAGAGACCCAGTACTTC	CATSATGPTETQYF
TRBD2	18	TRBV29-1	-	TRBJ2-3	TGCAGCGTTGAAGATCGGAGTAGCGGGGGGGCGCGCAAAGATACGCAGTATTTT	CSVEDRSSGGARKDTQYF
TRBD2	16	TRBV12-3/TRBV12-4	few	TRBJ2-5	TGTGCCAGCAGGTCCGGACTAGCGGGCATCCAAGAGACCCAGTACTTC	CASRSGLAGIQETQYF
TRBD1	16	TRBV24-1	once	TRBJ2-1	TGTGCCACCAGTGGTCAGACAGGGACCCCCTACAATGAGCAGTTCTTC	CATSGQTGTPYNEQFF
TRBD2	16	TRBV30	-	TRBJ2-5	TGTGCCCGGACAGGGACTAGCGGGGGGGGACAAGAGACCCAGTACTTC	CARTGTSGGGQETQYF
TRBD1	16	TRBV28	few	TRBJ2-2	TGTGCCAGCAGTTCACCCGGGACAGGGGGCTCCGGGGAGCTGTTTTTT	CASSSPGTGGSGELFF
TRBD1	15	TRBV11-2	-	TRBJ1-1	TGTGCCAGCAGCCCGATCCAGACAGGGCACACTGAAGCTTTCTTT	CASSPIQTGHTEAFF
TRBD1	13	TRBV18	-	TRBJ1-6	TGTGCCAGCACAGGGGGAGGGAATTCACCCCTCCACTTT	CASTGGGNSPLHF
-	17	TRBV10-3	-	TRBJ2-1	TGTGCCATCAGTGGGCCTCAGGGGGGAAGCTCCTACAATGAGCAGTTCTTC	CAISGPQGGSSYNEQFF
TRBD1	14	TRBV20-1	-	TRBJ2-2	TGCAGTGCTTCCTCCGGGACAGGCCGGGGGGAGCTGTTTTTT	CSASSGTGRGELFF
TRBD2	13	TRBV10-3	few	TRBJ2-5	TGTGCCACCTTTAGCGGGGGAAAAGAGACCCAGTACTTC	CATFSGGKETQYF
TRBD1	15	TRBV12-3/TRBV12-4	-	TRBJ2-3	TGTGCCAGCAGTCTCGGGACACAGGGGGCAGATACGCAGTATTTT	CASSLGTQGADTQYF